The source of this T cell receptor beta chain is a study of cytomegalovirus exposure and HLA in healthy donors. Germline V gene lookup returns CDR1 SGHAT and CDR2 FQNNGV. V lost 2 bases and J lost 4, with 11 bases in between. This CDR3 has 15 amino acids. This clone appeared a few times. The antigen is unknown. Overall study findings and caveats: In terms of immune exposure information, only CMV serostatus was available. It was 150 to 200 TCR beta chains that were listed as cytomegalovirus-associated.

Primers included in the PCR were 60 Vbeta and 13 Jbeta primers. Clones were read by immunoSEQ multiplex PCR, and TCRdb kept only the in-frame ones, dropping some. Found here are approximately 190,000 clones, almost 70% of them singletons; the top ten hold roughly 2.5%. The TCR was taken from a man aged 35-49 years in good health and CMV-seropositive. Specimen: PBMCs. The V call is TRBV11-2, the J call TRBJ2-2; tentative D call: TRBD1 (5 bases). The CDR3 protein is CASSLTGRVTGELFF. The CDR3 nucleotides read TGTGCCAGCAGCTTAACCGGCAGGGTCACCGGGGAGCTGTTTTTT.